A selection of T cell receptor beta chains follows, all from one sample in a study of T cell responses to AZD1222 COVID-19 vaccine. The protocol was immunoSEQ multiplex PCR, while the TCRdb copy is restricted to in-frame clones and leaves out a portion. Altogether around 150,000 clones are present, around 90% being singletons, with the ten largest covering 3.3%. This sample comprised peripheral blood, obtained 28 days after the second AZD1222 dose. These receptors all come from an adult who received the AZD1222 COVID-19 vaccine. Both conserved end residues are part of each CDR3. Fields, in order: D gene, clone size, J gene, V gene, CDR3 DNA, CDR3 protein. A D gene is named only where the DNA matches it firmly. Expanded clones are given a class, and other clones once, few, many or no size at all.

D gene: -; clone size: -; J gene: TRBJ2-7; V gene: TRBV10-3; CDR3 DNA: TGTGCCATCAGTGACCCTTTAGCAGGGTCCTACGAGCAGTACTTC; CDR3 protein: CAISDPLAGSYEQYF
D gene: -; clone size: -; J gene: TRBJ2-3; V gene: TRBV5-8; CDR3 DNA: TGTGCCAGCAGCTTCGGTGGGACCAGCACAGATACGCAGTATTTT; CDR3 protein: CASSFGGTSTDTQYF
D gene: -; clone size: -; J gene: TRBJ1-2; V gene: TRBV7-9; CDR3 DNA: TGTGCCAGCAGTAACAGGGAAGAAGGCTACACCTTC; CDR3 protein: CASSNREEGYTF
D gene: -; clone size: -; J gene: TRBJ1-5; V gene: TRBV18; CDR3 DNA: TGTGCCAGCTCACCTACCATGGGACGGAATAATCAGCCCCAGCATTTT; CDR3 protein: CASSPTMGRNNQPQHF
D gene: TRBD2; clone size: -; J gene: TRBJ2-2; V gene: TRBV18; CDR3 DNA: TGTGCCAGCTCACCACGAGCTAGCGGGAGGGCCGACACCGGGGAGCTGTTTTTT; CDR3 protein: CASSPRASGRADTGELFF
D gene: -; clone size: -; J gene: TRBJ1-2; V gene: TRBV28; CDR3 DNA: TGTGCCAGCAGGCAATCACAGGTAGACTATGGCTACACCTTC; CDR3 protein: CASRQSQVDYGYTF
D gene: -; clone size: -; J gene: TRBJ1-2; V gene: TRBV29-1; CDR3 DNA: TGCAGCGTTGCCCTACAGACTAACTATGGCTACACCTTC; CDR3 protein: CSVALQTNYGYTF
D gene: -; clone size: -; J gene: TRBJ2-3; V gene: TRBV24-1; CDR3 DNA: TGTGCCACCAGTGATACACGCGGGCCAACGGATACGCAGTATTTT; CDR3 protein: CATSDTRGPTDTQYF
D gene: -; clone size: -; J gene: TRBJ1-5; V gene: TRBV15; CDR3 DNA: TGTGCCACCAGCAGAGATCCATGGGGAGACCAGCCCCAGCATTTT; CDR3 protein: CATSRDPWGDQPQHF
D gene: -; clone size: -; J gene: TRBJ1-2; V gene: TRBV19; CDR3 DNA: TGTGCCAGTGAGAGGCACTATGGCTACACCTTC; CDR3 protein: CASERHYGYTF
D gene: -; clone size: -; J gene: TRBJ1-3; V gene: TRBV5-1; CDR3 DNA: TGCGCCAGCTCCCGACGGCTCTCTGGAAACACCATATATTTT; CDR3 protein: CASSRRLSGNTIYF
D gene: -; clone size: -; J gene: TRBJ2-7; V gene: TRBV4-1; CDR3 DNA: TGCGCCAGCAGCCTAGGGGCCGGTTCGGAGCAGTACTTC; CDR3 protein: CASSLGAGSEQYF
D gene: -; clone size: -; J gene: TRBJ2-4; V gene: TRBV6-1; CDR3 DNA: TGTGCCAGCAGTGGTACCGGGACGGTGGGGTTACTAGCCAAAAACATTCAGTACTTC; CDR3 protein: CASSGTGTVGLLAKNIQYF
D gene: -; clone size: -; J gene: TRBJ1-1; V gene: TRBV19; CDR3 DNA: TGTGCCAGTAGTATCACCTGGGGGGCGGAAGCTTTCTTT; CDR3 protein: CASSITWGAEAFF
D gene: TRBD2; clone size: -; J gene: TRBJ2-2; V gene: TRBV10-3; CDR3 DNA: TGTGCCATCAACGGGGCTAGCGGGAAAACCGGGGAGCTGTTTTTT; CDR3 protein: CAINGASGKTGELFF
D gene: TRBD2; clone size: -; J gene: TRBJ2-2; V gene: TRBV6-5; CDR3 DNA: TGTGCCAGCAGCTACAGCGGGAGGGCCGTCGGGGAGCTGTTTTTT; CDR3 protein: CASSYSGRAVGELFF
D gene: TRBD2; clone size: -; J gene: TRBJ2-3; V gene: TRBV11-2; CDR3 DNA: TGTGCCAGCAGCTCCGGCCTCCGCGGGAGGACGGGACCCACAGATACGCAGTATTTT; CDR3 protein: CASSSGLRGRTGPTDTQYF
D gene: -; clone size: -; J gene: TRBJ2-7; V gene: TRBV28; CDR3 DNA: TGTGCCAGCAGTTCACCCCTTCGGTACGAGCAGTACTTC; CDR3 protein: CASSSPLRYEQYF
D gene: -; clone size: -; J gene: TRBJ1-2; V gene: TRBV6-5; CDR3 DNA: TGTGCCAGCAGCTCCACCGGCTATGGCTACACCTTC; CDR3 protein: CASSSTGYGYTF
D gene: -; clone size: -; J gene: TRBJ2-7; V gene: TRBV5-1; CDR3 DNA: TGCGCCAGCAGCTTGGGACAGTCCACCTACGAGCAGTACTTC; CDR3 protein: CASSLGQSTYEQYF
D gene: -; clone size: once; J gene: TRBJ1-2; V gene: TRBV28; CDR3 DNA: TGTGCCAGCGACCGCGGAGCCGGTGGCTACACCTTC; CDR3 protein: CASDRGAGGYTF
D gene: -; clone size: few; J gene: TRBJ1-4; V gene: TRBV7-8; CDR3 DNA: TGTGCCAGCACCAAGAGAGTCGGTCCTAATGAAAAACTGTTTTTT; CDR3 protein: CASTKRVGPNEKLFF